This T cell receptor beta chain was recovered during a study of T cells in Graves' hyperthyroidism and ophthalmopathy. Amplified TCR beta CDR3 regions came from RNA transcripts. HTBI primers drove first-round RT-PCR of the TCR CDR3. Using its own MiXCR run on the multiplex PCR reads, TCRdb lists one record per CDR3 protein. The sample has roughly 640,000 distinct CDR3 sequences; about a sixth are singletons. Losses at the gene ends were 2 bases for V and 0 bases for J; bases not matched to a gene: 14. Germline V lookup: CDR1 PRHDT, CDR2 FYEKMQ (reference sequence). This CDR3 has 19 amino acids. The receptor was isolated from a woman in her thirties or forties with Graves' ophthalmopathy. The J gene is TRBJ2-7, the V gene TRBV13; 9 positions match TRBD2. The material sequenced was blood. CDR3 bases: TGTGCCAGCAGCTTAAGTCTAGCGGGACTTCCGGGCCGCTCCTACGAGCAGTACTTC. Its protein product is CASSLSLAGLPGRSYEQYF.